Presented here are 12 T cell receptor beta chains from one specimen sequenced in a study of T cells after yellow fever vaccination. TCRdb passed the 5' RACE reads through MiXCR, listing each CDR3 protein once. Among hundreds of thousands of distinct CDR3 sequences listed, roughly 11% were seen once. This specimen was PBMCs, taken on the day of the first yellow fever vaccination. The receptors were gathered from a man aged 18 to 30 who received the YFV17D yellow fever vaccine.

There are a few counts of this clonotype. This chain connects TRBV3-1 to TRBJ2-5, with 9 bases aligning to TRBD1. J lost 3 bases, V lost 7 bases, and 3 bases had no gene match. CDR3 length: 13 residues. Germline assignment: CDR1 LGHDT and CDR2 YNNKEL (reference sequence). As DNA, the CDR3 is TGTGCCAGCAACCGACAGGGGGAAGAGACCCAGTACTTC. Its protein product is CASNRQGEETQYF.

This clonotype was counted a few times. V and J are TRBV7-9 and TRBJ2-1, with D possibly matching TRBD2 (6 bases). V lost 5 bases and J 4 bases, leaving 21 bases between the germline ends. The CDR3 contains 17 residues. Germline-derived CDR1 and CDR2 are SEHNR and FQNEAQ (reference sequence). In DNA form, the CDR3 reads TGTGCCAGCAGCCAAGCCTGGGCAGCGGGCGCATACAATGAGCAGTTCTTC. This sequence encodes CASSQAWAAGAYNEQFF.

This clonotype has a handful of counts. The gene calls are TRBV9 and TRBJ2-1, with 9 bases lining up with TRBD2. Trimming cost V 1 base and J 6 bases; bases outside gene matches: 5. The CDR3 spans 15 residues. CDR1 SGDLS and CDR2 YYNGEE come from the germline V gene. CDR3: CASSVTAGGFNEQFF. CDR3 DNA sequence: TGTGCCAGCAGCGTAACGGCGGGGGGGTTCAATGAGCAGTTCTTC.

This clonotype was observed a handful of times. The V and J genes are TRBV9 and TRBJ2-7; D gene unclear. This CDR3 contains 14 residues. V lost 2 bases, J lost 0 bases, and 9 bases lay in between. Germline V lookup: CDR1 SGDLS, CDR2 YYNGEE. CDR3 in DNA: TGTGCCAGCAGCGTTCAGGCCGGCTCCTACGAGCAGTACTTC. Its translation: CASSVQAGSYEQYF. The full variable domain, with the rest looked up from reference TRBV9 and TRBJ2-7, is DSGVTQTPKHLITATGQRVTLRCSPRSGDLSVYWYQQSLDQGLQFLIQYYNGEERAKGNILERFSAQQFPDLHSELNLSSLELGDSALYFCASSVQAGSYEQYFGPGTRLTVT.

In its sample, this clonotype was seen a few times. This chain joins TRBV5-1 and TRBJ1-4; no definite D call. The germline CDR1 and CDR2 sequences are SGHRS and YFSETQ. Deletions cut 4 bases from V and 8 bases from J, with 18 bases between. The CDR3 is 15 amino acids. The DNA for the CDR3 is TGCGCCAGCAGCCAAACTGTCGGGTGGATGGAAAAACTGTTTTTT. It codes for CASSQTVGWMEKLFF.

This clonotype has a handful of counts. This chain links TRBV7-9 with TRBJ1-1; possibly TRBD1 for D (5 bases). The CDR3 runs 14 residues. With 2 bases removed from V and 3 bases from J, the gap between germline ends came to 10 bases. CDR1 SEHNR and CDR2 FQNEAQ come from the germline V gene (reference sequence). CDR3 DNA sequence: TGTGCCAGCAGCTTAATAGGGGCGGACACTGAAGCTTTCTTT. Translating it yields CASSLIGADTEAFF.

The chain combines TRBV4-1 with TRBJ2-3, with D perhaps being TRBD1 or TRBD2 (5 bases each). CDR3 length: 17 amino acids. The V gene's germline CDR1 is MGHRA and CDR2 YSYEKL. V was shortened by 4 bases and J by 4 bases, with 21 bases between the two germline ends. The DNA for the CDR3 is TGCGCCAGCAGCCCGGTCGGGATGGGCAGGGATTCAGATACGCAGTATTTT. This encodes CASSPVGMGRDSDTQYF.

A few counts support this clonotype. V gene TRBV7-8 combines with J gene TRBJ1-3; D uncertain. With 1 base removed from V and 4 bases from J, the gap between germline ends came to 11 bases. The CDR3 has 15 residues. Germline CDR1 and CDR2: SGHVS and FQNEAQ. The CDR3 DNA is TGTGCCAGCAGCTTAGTCGAGATGGCGGGAAACACCATATATTTT. Its translation is CASSLVEMAGNTIYF.

This clonotype was detected only a few times. This chain uses TRBV6-1 with TRBJ2-3; 8 bases are shared with TRBD1. Germline CDR1 MNHNS, CDR2 SASEGT. There are 15 residues in the CDR3. V lost 7 bases to trimming and J lost 1 base; unmatched junction nucleotides: 7. In nucleotides, the CDR3 is TGTGCCAGCACATACAGGGGGTTCGGCACAGATACGCAGTATTTT. Protein: CASTYRGFGTDTQYF.

This clonotype was counted only a few times. The chain combines TRBV27 with TRBJ2-2, with 11 bases that match TRBD2. The V and J ends lost 6 bases and 6 bases, in that order; junction bases with no gene match: 12. The CDR3 sequence is 17 residues long. The germline gives CDR1 MNHEY, CDR2 SMNVEV (reference sequence). The CDR3 DNA reads as TGTGCCAGCAGGGTAACCTTAGCGGGGGGGCGCCCCGGGGAGCTGTTTTTT. Its translation is CASRVTLAGGRPGELFF.

This clonotype was detected only a few times. The chain combines TRBV6-5 with TRBJ1-4; no clear D. Germline V CDR1 and CDR2: MNHEY, SVGAGI. The CDR3 has 15 amino acids. V lost 2 bases, J lost 8 bases, and 15 bases lay in between. The CDR3 DNA reads TGTGCCAGCAGTTACACTACAGCTCGGAGGGAAAAACTGTTTTTT. Amino acid sequence: CASSYTTARREKLFF.

This clonotype was seen more than once but under ten times. The chain is built from TRBV3-1 and TRBJ2-5; D is possibly TRBD2 (6 bases). V lost 1 base, J lost 4 bases, and 10 bases lay in between. Germline CDR1 reads LGHDT; CDR2 reads YNNKEL (reference sequence). The CDR3 has 14 residues. The CDR3 reads CASSQGAGAETQYF. The CDR3, as DNA: TGTGCCAGCAGCCAAGGAGCGGGCGCAGAGACCCAGTACTTC.